The present T cell receptor beta chain was sequenced within a study of blood T cell repertoires in COVID-19. Looking at the study overall: Samples taken during acute and convalescent COVID-19 were collected in the United States, Italy and Spain. Sample material is recorded as cDNA or gDNA derived from T cells, B-cell-depleted T cells, or PBMCs.

This clone came up a few times. CDR1 and CDR2 from the germline V gene are SGHDT and YYEEEE. V shed 4 bases and J 5 bases; nucleotides not matched to a gene: 11. The CDR3 has 17 amino acids. Original handling: Reference gene primer amplification gave nucleated cell count estimates. Profiled with immunoSEQ multiplex PCR; TCRdb holds only in-frame clones, not every one. V, J and clone size derive from that table, while D and trimming were established from the DNA sequence. This table holds roughly 73,000 clones, 75% found once. Sequencing was done on a sample of peripheral blood. The chain is built from TRBV5-6 and TRBJ2-1; TRBD2 agrees at 11 bases. The receptor was isolated from a man in his 70s with acute or convalescent COVID-19. In DNA, the CDR3 is TGTGCCAGCAGCCCCTCCCCGGGACTAGCGGTTAACAATGAGCAGTTCTTC. The encoded protein is CASSPSPGLAVNNEQFF.